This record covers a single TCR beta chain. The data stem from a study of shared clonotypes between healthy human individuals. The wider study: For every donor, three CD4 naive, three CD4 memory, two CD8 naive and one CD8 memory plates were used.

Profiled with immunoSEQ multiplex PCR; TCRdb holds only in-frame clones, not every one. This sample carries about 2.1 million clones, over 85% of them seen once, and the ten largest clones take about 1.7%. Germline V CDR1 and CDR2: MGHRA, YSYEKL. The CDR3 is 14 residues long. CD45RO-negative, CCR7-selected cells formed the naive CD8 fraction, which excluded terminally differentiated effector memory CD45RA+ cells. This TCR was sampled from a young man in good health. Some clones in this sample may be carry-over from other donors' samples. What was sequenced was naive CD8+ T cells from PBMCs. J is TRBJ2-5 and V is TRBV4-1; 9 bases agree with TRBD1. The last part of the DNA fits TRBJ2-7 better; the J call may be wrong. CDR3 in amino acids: CASSFGQGNYEQYF. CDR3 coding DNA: TGCGCCAGCAGCTTTGGACAGGGGAACTACGAGCAGTACTTC.